This TCR beta chain was sequenced for a study of low-dose radiotherapy and immunotherapy resistance in tumors. Across the study: The fractionation for Cohort 1 was 0.5 Gy per fraction every 2 weeks, totaling 6.5 Gy. Every two weeks, the protocol called for intravenous cyclophosphamide at 200 mg/m2. It was given one day before each radiation and immunotherapy administration. Primers used for first-strand cDNA, a TRAV- and TRBV-specific set, covered both alpha and beta chains.

This CDR3 is 15 amino acids long. The germline CDR1 and CDR2 sequences are MGHRA and YSYEKL. The PCR that amplified TCRs ran for around 20 cycles, relying on a constant-region primer and a V-primer adapter. Via MiXCR, TCRdb re-called the reads, giving one row per CDR3 protein. The sample holds approximately 52,000 distinct CDR3 sequences; approximately 31% are singletons and the top ten take 8% to 9%. Time point specified: after trial treatment. Sample treatment: LDRT plus nivolumab, ipilimumab, low-dose cyclophosphamide and aspirin (RACIN trial). The donors' regimen was nivolumab, ipilimumab, aspirin, low-dose cyclophosphamide and low-dose radiotherapy. As concerns this clonotype: A single base is all that separates this from a far larger clone, so a read error is likely.

The genes are TRBV4-1 and TRBJ2-5; D not certain. This specimen consisted of PBMCs, obtained after low-dose radiotherapy plus immunotherapy. This sequence was found in a male donor with rectosigmoid adenocarcinoma. For the CDR3, the DNA is TGCGCCAGCAGCCAAACAGTCGGCAGCTCCTACGAGCAGCACTTC. This sequence encodes CASSQTVGSSYEQHF.